This is a list of T cell receptor beta chains from one sample in a study of blood T cells in healthy people across ages. TCRdb reprocessed the 5' RACE reads with MiXCR, giving one entry per CDR3 protein. The sample lists roughly 720,000 distinct CDR3 sequences, 50% to 65% occurring once. Material: blood. The receptors were gathered from a man older than 75 in good health. Each CDR3 is given with its conserved first and last residue. Fields, in order: D gene, J gene, clone size, V gene, CDR3 protein, CDR3 DNA. A D gene is named only where the DNA matches it firmly. Clone size is not always given. Where it is, it says once, few, many or a class for expanded clones.

D: TRBD1; J: TRBJ1-1; size: NA; V: TRBV20-1; CDR3: CSAKNRGRIEAFF; DNA: TGCAGTGCTAAAAACAGGGGGAGGATTGAAGCTTTCTTT
D: NA; J: TRBJ2-7; size: NA; V: TRBV18; CDR3: CASSPPSIAGDEQYF; DNA: TGTGCCAGCTCACCACCTAGTATAGCAGGCGACGAGCAGTACTTC
D: TRBD2; J: TRBJ2-3; size: NA; V: TRBV29-1; CDR3: CSGGGLAASTDTQYF; DNA: TGCAGCGGAGGAGGACTAGCAGCTAGCACAGATACGCAGTATTTT
D: NA; J: TRBJ2-1; size: NA; V: TRBV2; CDR3: CASNRDSYNEQFF; DNA: TGTGCCAGCAATCGGGACTCCTACAATGAGCAGTTCTTC
D: NA; J: TRBJ2-7; size: NA; V: TRBV13; CDR3: CASSASTRDTEYEQYF; DNA: TGTGCCAGCAGCGCTTCTACCAGGGACACTGAGTACGAGCAGTACTTC
D: NA; J: TRBJ2-6; size: NA; V: TRBV7-8; CDR3: CASSTRRVNTGANVLTF; DNA: TGTGCCAGCAGCACCCGAAGGGTGAATACTGGGGCCAACGTCCTGACTTTC
D: NA; J: TRBJ2-4; size: NA; V: TRBV10-3; CDR3: CAISDRDAIAKNIQYF; DNA: TGTGCCATCAGTGACCGGGACGCAATAGCCAAAAACATTCAGTACTTC
D: NA; J: TRBJ2-2; size: NA; V: TRBV28; CDR3: CASRSSWQVPTGELFF; DNA: TGTGCCAGCAGATCATCGTGGCAGGTTCCCACCGGGGAGCTGTTTTTT
D: NA; J: TRBJ2-5; size: few; V: TRBV9; CDR3: CASSVGPVETQYF; DNA: TGTGCCAGCAGCGTAGGTCCCGTAGAGACCCAGTACTTC
D: NA; J: TRBJ2-7; size: few; V: TRBV7-6; CDR3: CASSLQPLDEQYF; DNA: TGTGCCAGCAGCCTCCAGCCCCTGGACGAGCAGTACTTC
D: NA; J: TRBJ2-5; size: NA; V: TRBV6-6; CDR3: CASIRGQSYQETQYF; DNA: TGTGCCAGCATACGTGGACAGAGTTACCAAGAGACCCAGTACTTC
D: TRBD2; J: TRBJ2-7; size: once; V: TRBV28; CDR3: CASSTGPRGRSGRFNEQYF; DNA: TGTGCCAGCAGTACGGGCCCTCGGGGGCGTAGCGGGAGGTTCAACGAGCAGTACTTC
D: TRBD1; J: TRBJ2-5; size: few; V: TRBV9; CDR3: CASSPRQGKQYF; DNA: TGTGCCAGCAGCCCCCGACAGGGGAAGCAGTACTTC
D: NA; J: TRBJ2-3; size: many; V: TRBV29-1; CDR3: CSAKKPGRDTQYF; DNA: TGCAGCGCCAAAAAGCCAGGAAGAGATACGCAGTATTTT
D: TRBD1; J: TRBJ2-7; size: few; V: TRBV10-1; CDR3: CASSTGGPGEQYF; DNA: TGCGCCAGCAGCACAGGGGGTCCCGGCGAGCAGTACTTC
D: NA; J: TRBJ2-4; size: NA; V: TRBV2; CDR3: CASSDWESAKNIQYF; DNA: TGTGCCAGCAGTGATTGGGAATCGGCCAAAAACATTCAGTACTTC
D: NA; J: TRBJ1-2; size: NA; V: TRBV14; CDR3: CASSQVWGPSYDGYTF; DNA: TGTGCCAGCAGCCAAGTGTGGGGCCCATCGTACGATGGCTACACCTTC
D: TRBD2; J: TRBJ2-1; size: once; V: TRBV20-1; CDR3: CSARGGRAGSSYNEQFF; DNA: TGCAGTGCTAGAGGGGGACGAGCGGGAAGCTCCTACAATGAGCAGTTCTTC
D: NA; J: TRBJ2-1; size: NA; V: TRBV9; CDR3: CASSVEGLSSYNEQFF; DNA: TGTGCCAGCAGCGTAGAAGGCCTGAGCTCCTACAATGAGCAGTTCTTC
D: TRBD1; J: TRBJ2-7; size: NA; V: TRBV29-1; CDR3: CSVAGTDDSYEQYF; DNA: TGCAGCGTGGCCGGGACAGATGACTCCTACGAGCAGTACTTC
D: TRBD2; J: TRBJ2-5; size: NA; V: TRBV20-1; CDR3: CSAVGGTSGRAKETQYF; DNA: TGCAGTGCTGTGGGGGGGACTAGCGGGAGGGCCAAAGAGACCCAGTACTTC
D: NA; J: TRBJ1-2; size: NA; V: TRBV7-6; CDR3: CASSSGTSGGYTF; DNA: TGTGCCAGCAGCTCTGGGACATCGGGGGGCTACACCTTC
D: TRBD1; J: TRBJ2-7; size: many; V: TRBV6-6; CDR3: CASSRGTGGYEQYF; DNA: TGTGCCAGCAGTCGAGGGACAGGGGGCTACGAGCAGTACTTC
D: TRBD1; J: TRBJ1-1; size: NA; V: TRBV28; CDR3: CASRPDRVTEAFF; DNA: TGTGCCAGCAGGCCAGACAGGGTCACTGAAGCTTTCTTT
D: NA; J: TRBJ1-5; size: NA; V: TRBV21-1; CDR3: CATTTGYSNQPQHF; DNA: TGTGCCACCACAACGGGATATAGCAATCAGCCCCAGCATTTT
D: NA; J: TRBJ2-1; size: NA; V: TRBV5-1; CDR3: CASSLKPLSNEQFF; DNA: TGCGCCAGCAGCTTGAAACCGCTATCCAATGAGCAGTTCTTC
D: TRBD2; J: TRBJ2-1; size: NA; V: TRBV5-1; CDR3: CASSSLAGVGSNEQFF; DNA: TGCGCCAGCAGCTCATTAGCGGGAGTTGGGTCCAATGAGCAGTTCTTC
D: NA; J: TRBJ2-3; size: few; V: TRBV15; CDR3: CATSRERDSYTDTQYF; DNA: TGTGCCACCAGCAGAGAGCGGGACAGTTACACAGATACGCAGTATTTT
D: TRBD2; J: TRBJ2-5; size: NA; V: TRBV12-3/TRBV12-4; CDR3: CASSSGTHGEQYF; DNA: TGTGCCAGCAGTAGCGGGACGCATGGGGAGCAGTACTTC
D: NA; J: TRBJ1-5; size: NA; V: TRBV20-1; CDR3: CSARNWEGESNQPQHF; DNA: TGCAGTGCTAGGAACTGGGAGGGGGAGAGCAATCAGCCCCAGCATTTT
D: TRBD1; J: TRBJ1-2; size: NA; V: TRBV5-6; CDR3: CASSLRQGTANYGYTF; DNA: TGTGCCAGCAGCTTAAGACAGGGAACAGCTAACTATGGCTACACCTTC
D: NA; J: TRBJ2-7; size: few; V: TRBV29-1; CDR3: CSVDLAGANEQYF; DNA: TGCAGCGTTGATTTAGCAGGGGCGAACGAGCAGTACTTC
D: TRBD2; J: TRBJ2-3; size: NA; V: TRBV7-9; CDR3: CASSPGGGADTQYF; DNA: TGTGCCAGCAGCCCCGGTGGGGGGGCAGATACGCAGTATTTT